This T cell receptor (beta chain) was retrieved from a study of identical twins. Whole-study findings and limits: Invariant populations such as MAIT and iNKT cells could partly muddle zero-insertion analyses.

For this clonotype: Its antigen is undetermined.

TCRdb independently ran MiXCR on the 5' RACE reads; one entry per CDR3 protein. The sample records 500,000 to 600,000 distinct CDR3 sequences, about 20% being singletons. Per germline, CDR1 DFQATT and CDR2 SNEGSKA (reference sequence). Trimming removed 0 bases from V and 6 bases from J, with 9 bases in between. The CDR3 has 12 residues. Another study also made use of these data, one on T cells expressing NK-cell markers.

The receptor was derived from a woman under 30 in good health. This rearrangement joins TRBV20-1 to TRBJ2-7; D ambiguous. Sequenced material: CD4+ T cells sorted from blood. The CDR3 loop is CSAREPRGEQYF. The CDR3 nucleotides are TGCAGTGCTAGAGAACCTCGAGGCGAGCAGTACTTC.